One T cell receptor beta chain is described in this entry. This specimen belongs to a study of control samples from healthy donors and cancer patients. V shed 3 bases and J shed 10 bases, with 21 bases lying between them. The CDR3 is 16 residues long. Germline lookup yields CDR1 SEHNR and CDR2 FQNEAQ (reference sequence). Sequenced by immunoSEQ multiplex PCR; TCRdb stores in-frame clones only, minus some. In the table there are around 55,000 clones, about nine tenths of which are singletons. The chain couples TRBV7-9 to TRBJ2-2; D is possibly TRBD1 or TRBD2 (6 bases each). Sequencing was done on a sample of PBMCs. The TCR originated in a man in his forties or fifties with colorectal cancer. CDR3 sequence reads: CASSFQLGGGKEELFF. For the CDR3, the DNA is TGTGCCAGCAGCTTCCAACTAGGAGGGGGTAAGGAGGAGCTGTTTTTT.